This TCR beta chain was obtained from a study of T cells in Graves' hyperthyroidism and ophthalmopathy. On the study more broadly: Pretreatment peripheral blood was obtained at initial diagnosis. Study results and limitations: The model predicted ophthalmopathy a median about 6.6 months before onset.

There were TCR beta CDR3 regions amplified from RNA transcripts. The TCR CDR3 first-round RT-PCR relied on the HTBI primer set. TCRdb used MiXCR to reprocess the multiplex PCR reads, holding one entry per CDR3 protein. The sample lists some 360,000 distinct CDR3 sequences; more than 11% were seen once. At least ten counts were recorded for this clonotype. The antigen is undetermined. A lack of ophthalmopathy progression within 18 months defined stable Graves' hyperthyroidism. PBMCs were obtained from roughly 10 ml fresh peripheral blood. The germline gives CDR1 DFQATT, CDR2 SNEGSKA (reference sequence). Germline trimming cut 6 bases from V and 2 bases from J; bases unmatched to any gene: 5. This CDR3 contains 14 residues.

The chain recombines TRBV20-1 with TRBJ2-7, with TRBD2 matching 12 bases. The clonotype comes from a woman aged 60-75 years with Graves' hyperthyroidism. The sample consisted of blood. CDR3 amino acids: CSAVTSGRTYEQYF. CDR3 in DNA: TGCAGTGCAGTCACTAGCGGGAGGACCTACGAGCAGTACTTC.